Listed here are 4 T cell receptor beta chains from one sample, sequenced in a study of blood T cell repertoires in COVID-19. Produced via immunoSEQ multiplex PCR; TCRdb's table is partial and in-frame only. The table lists roughly 74,000 clones, around 89% of them singletons. Sequenced material: PBMCs or T cells enriched from blood (not recorded which). These receptors were obtained from a woman between 50 and 59 years old with acute COVID-19.

This clone was counted once. This chain links TRBV18 with TRBJ1-4, with D possibly being TRBD1 (5 bases). The CDR3 loop spans 14 amino acids. With 3 bases removed from V and 1 base from J, the gap between germline ends came to 6 bases. Per the germline V gene, CDR1 is KGHSH and CDR2 is LQKENI. The CDR3 DNA reads TGTGCCAGCTCACCGCAGGGAACTAATGAAAAACTGTTTTTT. This encodes CASSPQGTNEKLFF.

This clone was found a few times. This sequence joins TRBV19 and TRBJ1-5; TRBD1 aligns across 7 bases. Trimming at V came to 8 bases and at J to 3 bases, leaving 13 bases not matched to a gene. The germline gives CDR1 LNHDA, CDR2 SQIVND (reference sequence). The CDR3 has 16 amino acids. CDR3 coding DNA: TGTGCCAGTCTCCCAGGTTCGCAGGGGGTCAATCAGCCCCAGCATTTT. Its protein product is CASLPGSQGVNQPQHF.

V is TRBV20-1 and J is TRBJ2-2, with D possibly matching TRBD1 (5 bases). V was clipped by 6 bases and J by 7 bases, with 9 bases between them. The CDR3 spans 11 residues. From germline, CDR1 is DFQATT and CDR2 SNEGSKA (reference sequence). CDR3: CSAYDSGELFF. The CDR3 DNA follows: TGCAGTGCCTACGACAGCGGGGAGCTGTTTTTT.

The rearrangement joins TRBV7-2 to TRBJ1-1; the D gene is possibly TRBD1 (6 bases). The CDR3 totals 11 residues. V gave up 6 bases and J gave up 5 bases, with 7 bases separating them. CDR1 and CDR2 from the germline V gene are SGHTA and FQGNSA. The CDR3 DNA is TGTGCCAGCAGTACAGGGACTGAAGCTTTCTTT. Amino acid sequence: CASSTGTEAFF. The complete variable domain, with remaining parts taken from reference TRBV7-2 and TRBJ1-1, reads GAGVSQSPSNKVTEKGKDVELRCDPISGHTALYWYRQSLGQGLEFLIYFQGNSAPDKSGLPSDRFSAERTGGSVSTLTIQRTQQEDSAVYLCASSTGTEAFFGQGTRLTVV.